This T cell receptor beta chain came from a study of shared clonotypes between healthy human individuals. Some clones are missing from TCRdb's copy, which holds only in-frame ones; the method was immunoSEQ multiplex PCR. The table has roughly 2.4 million clones, around 95% seen once; the top ten hold more than 0.1%. Trimming removed 10 bases from V and 0 bases from J; junction bases left unmatched: 5. Germline V gene data show CDR1 as MNHNY and CDR2 as SVGAGI (reference sequence). This CDR3 is built from 16 residues. The receptor comes from a man in his late teens or twenties in good health. The V call is TRBV6-6, the J call TRBJ2-6; 11 bases align to TRBD1. The sample was naive CD4+ T cells sorted from blood. The sample's subset: CD45RA+ positively selected. The CDR3 DNA follows: TGTGCCATCACCGGGACAGGGGGCTCTGGGGCCAACGTCCTGACTTTC. Translating it yields CAITGTGGSGANVLTF.